Listed here is a single T cell receptor (beta chain). The record originates from a study of blood T cell repertoires in COVID-19. Background on the study: From T cells, B-cell-depleted T cells, or PBMCs came the material, which was cDNA or gDNA.

Per the original methods: Using reference gene primer amplification, nucleated cell counts were estimated. The assay was immunoSEQ multiplex PCR, and TCRdb's table has in-frame clones only and misses some. Clone size and the V and J calls come from that table; the DNA yielded D and trimming. The sample records approximately 350,000 clones, approximately 91% being singletons. Seattle cases were enrolled at active infection and followed longitudinally. Trimming stripped 2 bases from V and 4 bases from J, with 14 bases between. Germline lookup yields CDR1 MNHEY and CDR2 SVGAGI. The length of the CDR3 is 16 residues.

This TCR was recovered from a woman in her 70s with COVID-19, enrolled during active disease. Input material: peripheral blood. The chain carries TRBV6-5 and TRBJ2-2; the D gene is possibly TRBD1 (5 bases). DNA for the CDR3: TGTGCCAGCAGTTACAATAGGGTTCAGGGCACCGGGGAGCTGTTTTTT. Its translation is CASSYNRVQGTGELFF.